These 32 T cell receptor beta chains originate from one sample sequenced in a study of cytomegalovirus exposure and HLA in healthy donors. In the PCR, 60 Vbeta and 13 Jbeta primers were used. Sequencing was performed with immunoSEQ multiplex PCR; in TCRdb, only in-frame clones are kept and a portion is missing. The repertoire holds 120,000 to 150,000 clones, about 80% seen once, with roughly 1.3% in the top ten. What was sequenced was PBMCs. The receptors here all came from a male donor in good health and CMV-seropositive.

The rearrangement uses TRBV29-1 and TRBJ2-1; 9 bases fit TRBD2. CDR1 and CDR2 from the germline V gene are SQVTM and ANQGSEA. V shed 8 bases and J 3 bases; nucleotides not matched to a gene: 14. The CDR3 runs to 16 residues. The CDR3 bases are TGCAGCCTCGGTAGCGCGGGGGGGAGTTACTACAATGAGCAGTTCTTC. This translates into CSLGSAGGSYYNEQFF.

The chain has TRBV19 and TRBJ2-1, with 10 bases that match TRBD2. V gave up 1 base and J gave up 4 bases; unmatched junction bases: 7. CDR1 and CDR2 from the germline V gene are LNHDA and SQIVND (reference sequence). The CDR3 covers 17 residues. DNA of the CDR3: TGTGCCAGTAGTATAGGCGGAGCGGGAGGGAATTACAATGAGCAGTTCTTC. This sequence encodes CASSIGGAGGNYNEQFF.

The chain combines TRBV7-3 with TRBJ2-2; tentative D call: TRBD2 (6 bases). Germline V gene lookup returns CDR1 SGHTA and CDR2 FQGTGA. Trimming cost V 0 bases and J 7 bases, with 12 bases left between them. The CDR3 is 15 amino acids. The CDR3 DNA reads as TGTGCCAGCAGCTTAACCCCGCGGGGAGACGGGGAGCTGTTTTTT. Translating gives CASSLTPRGDGELFF.

J is TRBJ1-2 and V is TRBV5-4; possibly TRBD1 for D (5 bases). Germline V CDR1 and CDR2: SGHNT, YYREEE (reference sequence). V was shortened by 4 bases and J by 4 bases, with 8 bases between the two germline ends. The CDR3 contains 12 residues. CDR3 sequence: CASSGASYGYTF. Written as DNA, the CDR3 is TGTGCCAGCAGCGGGGCGTCCTATGGCTACACCTTC.

V is TRBV27 and J is TRBJ2-2; D might be TRBD1 (6 bases). The V gene lost 7 bases and the J gene lost 4 bases, with 13 bases spanning the gap. The CDR3 has 14 amino acids. Germline loops: CDR1 MNHEY, CDR2 SMNVEV (reference sequence). The CDR3 loop is CASTRGYTTGELFF. CDR3 bases: TGTGCCAGCACGAGGGGGTATACCACCGGGGAGCTGTTTTTT.

The rearrangement joins TRBV4-3 to TRBJ2-1, with D maybe TRBD1 (6 bases). Germline V CDR1 and CDR2: LGHNA, YSLEER. V was trimmed by 3 bases and J by 8 bases, leaving 14 bases between them. This CDR3 spans 14 amino acids. The CDR3 sequence is CASSQDPGADEQFF. CDR3 in DNA: TGCGCCAGCAGCCAGGATCCAGGGGCAGATGAGCAGTTCTTC.

The rearrangement uses TRBV7-9 and TRBJ2-5; TRBD1 matches at 9 bases. Germline assignment: CDR1 SEHNR and CDR2 FQNEAQ (reference sequence). The ends lost 5 bases at V and 5 bases at J; junction bases unmatched: 3. The CDR3 is 13 residues long. CDR3 loop: CASSPGQGETQYF. The CDR3 nucleotides are TGTGCCAGCAGCCCCGGACAGGGGGAGACCCAGTACTTC.

The rearrangement links TRBV4-3 to TRBJ2-7; D gene ambiguous. Germline V CDR1 and CDR2: LGHNA, YSLEER. CDR3 length: 13 residues. The V and J ends lost 0 bases and 3 bases respectively, with 6 bases between them. CDR3 sequence: CASSQDVSYEQYF. The DNA of the CDR3 is TGCGCCAGCAGCCAAGATGTCAGCTACGAGCAGTACTTC.

The CDR3 spells CASSPWSGGAGETQYF. Here the CDR3 DNA reads TGTGCCAGCAGCCCCTGGAGCGGGGGGGCGGGGGAGACCCAGTACTTC. This sequence joins TRBV5-4 and TRBJ2-5; 10 nucleotides align to TRBD2. The CDR3 is made up of 16 amino acids. The ends lost 4 bases at V and 5 bases at J; junction bases unmatched: 11. Germline CDR1 is SGHNT and CDR2 is YYREEE (reference sequence).

The chain links TRBV5-1 to TRBJ1-1, with D tentatively TRBD1 (5 bases). This CDR3 contains 17 residues. CDR1 is SGHRS, CDR2 YFSETQ, per germline. V lost 0 bases to trimming and J lost 5 bases, with 20 bases between them. The CDR3 region has the DNA TGCGCCAGCAGCTTGGAAGGCAGCCAAGGGGTAGGAACTGAAGCTTTCTTT. This encodes CASSLEGSQGVGTEAFF.

The chain joins TRBV6-5 to TRBJ2-7; TRBD1 matches 7 bases. V shed 2 bases and J 5 bases; nucleotides not matched to a gene: 9. Germline values: CDR1 MNHEY, CDR2 SVGAGI. CDR3 size: 15 residues. CDR3 bases: TGTGCCAGCAGTTACAGGGGGCGTTGGTCAGACGAGCAGTACTTC. Protein sequence: CASSYRGRWSDEQYF.

As regards this clone: This sample includes further DNA sequences coding for the same CDR3. The chain carries TRBV4-1 and TRBJ2-5, with 7 bases identical to TRBD1. This CDR3 spans 13 amino acids. Trimming removed 4 bases from V and 4 bases from J; junction bases left unmatched: 3. Germline V gene lookup returns CDR1 MGHRA and CDR2 YSYEKL. CDR3 sequence: CASSRTGVETQYF. CDR3 bases: TGCGCCAGCAGCCGCACAGGGGTAGAGACCCAGTACTTC.

V is TRBV5-6 and J is TRBJ2-5; 10 bases are a match to TRBD2. The CDR3 spans 19 residues. The germline V gene has CDR1 SGHDT and CDR2 YYEEEE. The ends lost 1 base at V and 5 bases at J; junction bases unmatched: 17. The CDR3 coding sequence is TGTGCCAGCAGCTTGTTTTGGTCACTAGCGGGGACATCGGGGGAGACCCAGTACTTC. Protein sequence: CASSLFWSLAGTSGETQYF.

The chain carries TRBV28 and TRBJ1-3; D might be TRBD1 (6 bases). Germline-derived CDR1 and CDR2 are MDHEN and SYDVKM. The CDR3 contains 17 residues. The V end lost 6 bases, the J end lost 0 bases, and 18 bases lay between the germline ends. Here the CDR3 DNA reads TGTGCCAGCAGCTTTATCCCCCAGGGGAGCTCTGGAAACACCATATATTTT. Its protein is CASSFIPQGSSGNTIYF.

The chain employs TRBV5-4 and TRBJ1-6; TRBD1 might be the D (5 bases). The V end was cut by 4 bases, the J end by 6 bases, with 14 bases between. CDR1 SGHNT and CDR2 YYREEE come from the germline V gene (reference sequence). This CDR3 comprises 15 residues. The CDR3 nucleotides read TGTGCCAGCAGCACCCTAGGCAGGGCTAATTCACCCCTCCACTTT. As protein: CASSTLGRANSPLHF. Full variable domain (remainder filled in from reference TRBV5-4 and TRBJ1-6): ETGVTQSPTHLIKTRGQQVTLRCSSQSGHNTVSWYQQALGQGPQFIFQYYREEENGRGNFPPRFSGLQFPNYSSELNVNALELDDSALYLCASSTLGRANSPLHFGNGTRLTVT.

A note on this clone: Other DNA sequences of this sample code for an identical CDR3. CDR3 loop: CASSSNTGELFF. The CDR3 DNA reads TGTGCCAGCAGCTCTAACACCGGGGAGCTGTTTTTT. This chain links TRBV11-3 with TRBJ2-2; D ambiguous. The CDR3 contains 12 residues. Germline V gene sequence: CDR1 SGHNT, CDR2 YENEEA. Trimming took 4 bases from V and 2 from J, leaving 2 bases between them.

The CDR3 loop is CASSPKTSGLQETQYF. The CDR3 DNA sequence: TGTGCCAGCAGTCCTAAGACTAGCGGTTTGCAAGAGACCCAGTACTTC. The rearrangement uses TRBV2 and TRBJ2-5; 9 bases are shared with TRBD2. V lost 5 bases, J lost 2 bases, and 9 bases stayed unmatched. The germline V gene has CDR1 SNHLY and CDR2 FYNNEI. The length of the CDR3 is 16 residues.

In regard to this clone: One junction end disagrees with the germline gene, perhaps due to a read error. This chain links TRBV7-9 with TRBJ1-2; D is unresolved. Germline V lookup: CDR1 SEHNR, CDR2 FQNEAQ (reference sequence). The CDR3 covers 14 residues. The CDR3 sequence is CSSSLGESRGGYTF. CDR3 bases: TGTTCCAGCAGCTTAGGAGAATCAAGAGGTGGCTACACCTTC. Variable domain in full (rest from reference TRBV7-9 and TRBJ1-2): DTGVSQNPRHKITKRGQNVTFRCDPISEHNRLYWYRQTLGQGPEFLTYFQNEAQLEKSRLLSDRFSAERPKGSFSTLEIQRTEQGDSAMYLCSSSLGESRGGYTFGSGTRLTVV.

The chain joins TRBV7-9 to TRBJ1-2; TRBD1 matches at 9 bases. The CDR3 has 14 amino acids. Germline assignment: CDR1 SEHNR and CDR2 FQNEAQ (reference sequence). J gave up 3 bases and V 1 base, and 0 bases lay outside the gene matches. CDR3 protein: CASSLGQGDYGYTF. CDR3 coding DNA: TGTGCCAGCAGCTTAGGACAGGGGGACTATGGCTACACCTTC.

This clone was seen a handful of times. V is TRBV28 and J is TRBJ2-1, with TRBD2 identical over 9 bases. Germline trimming cut 6 bases from V and 3 bases from J; bases unmatched to any gene: 6. The CDR3 totals 15 residues. The V gene's germline CDR1 is MDHEN and CDR2 SYDVKM. The CDR3 DNA reads as TGTGCCAGCAGCCCAAGCGGGAGGATCTACAATGAGCAGTTCTTC. Residues: CASSPSGRIYNEQFF. Full variable domain (outside the CDR3, taken from reference TRBV28 and TRBJ2-1): DVKVTQSSRYLVKRTGEKVFLECVQDMDHENMFWYRQDPGLGLRLIYFSYDVKMKEKGDIPEGYSVSREKKERFSLILESASTNQTSMYLCASSPSGRIYNEQFFGPGTRLTVL.

The genes are TRBV18 and TRBJ1-4; no clear D gene. The CDR3 covers 13 residues. The germline V gene has CDR1 KGHSH and CDR2 LQKENI. V was trimmed by 2 bases and J by 8 bases, leaving 9 bases between them. The CDR3 sequence: CASSPAGREKLFF. In DNA form, the CDR3 reads TGTGCCAGCTCACCAGCGGGTAGAGAAAAACTGTTTTTT.

This clone came up once. The rearrangement uses TRBV2 and TRBJ1-4; a possible D gene is TRBD1 (6 bases). Per germline, CDR1 SNHLY and CDR2 FYNNEI. Trimming took off 6 bases at V and 4 bases at J, with 15 bases between the two ends. This CDR3 is 15 amino acids long. CDR3 DNA: TGTGCCAGCAGGGAATCAGGGGCCTTTAATGAAAAACTGTTTTTT. Translating gives CASRESGAFNEKLFF.

The V call is TRBV6-6, the J call TRBJ1-5, with 9 bases that match TRBD1. Germline V gives CDR1 MNHNY, CDR2 SVGAGI (reference sequence). The CDR3 has 15 amino acids. The trim removed 5 bases at V and 1 base at J, leaving 3 bases unmatched. The CDR3 reads CASSPDRGSNQPQHF. The CDR3 DNA is TGTGCCAGCAGTCCAGACAGGGGGAGCAATCAGCCCCAGCATTTT.

The rearrangement links TRBV5-4 to TRBJ2-7; D is perhaps TRBD1 (6 bases). Trimming removed 0 bases at V and 1 base at J, with 11 bases between. The CDR3 has 15 amino acids. Per germline, CDR1 SGHNT and CDR2 YYREEE (reference sequence). The CDR3 nucleotides read TGTGCCAGCAGCTTGGGGCAGGGGCAATCCTACGAGCAGTACTTC. Protein product: CASSLGQGQSYEQYF.

The genes are TRBV10-3 and TRBJ1-1; TRBD1 aligns across 9 bases. There are 17 residues in the CDR3. Germline V gene data show CDR1 as ENHRY and CDR2 as SYGVKD. V shed 0 bases and J 2 bases; nucleotides not matched to a gene: 7. The CDR3 loop reads CAISESPTGGGNTEAFF. DNA of the CDR3: TGTGCCATCAGTGAGTCCCCCACAGGGGGCGGTAACACTGAAGCTTTCTTT.

This clone was observed a few times. The J gene is TRBJ2-1, the V gene TRBV27; 14 bases are shared with TRBD2. This CDR3 is 17 amino acids long. V shed 7 bases and J 4 bases; nucleotides not matched to a gene: 9. Germline V CDR1 and CDR2: MNHEY, SMNVEV (reference sequence). CDR3 sequence (DNA): TGTGCCAGCACTCCGACTAGCGGGAGGGAGATATACAATGAGCAGTTCTTC. Translating it yields CASTPTSGREIYNEQFF.

The chain employs TRBV7-6 and TRBJ1-1; maybe TRBD1 (5 bases). The CDR3 runs 13 residues. The V end was cut by 3 bases, the J end by 4 bases, with 9 bases between. CDR1 and CDR2 (germline): SGHVS, FNYEAQ. CDR3 DNA sequence: TGTGCCAGCAGCTTTGGGGGGTCCACTGAAGCTTTCTTT. Protein: CASSFGGSTEAFF.

The rearrangement links TRBV5-4 to TRBJ2-5; unclear D gene. Germline V gene lookup returns CDR1 SGHNT and CDR2 YYREEE (reference sequence). V lost 0 bases, J lost 2 bases, and 5 bases lay in between. CDR3 length: 13 residues. CDR3 in DNA: TGTGCCAGCAGCTTGGGGCAGCAAGAGACCCAGTACTTC. The encoded protein is CASSLGQQETQYF.

The V call is TRBV2, the J call TRBJ2-3, with TRBD2 matching over 12 bases. The V and J ends lost 3 bases and 6 bases, in that order; junction bases with no gene match: 7. The CDR3 sequence is 16 residues long. In germline, CDR1 is SNHLY, CDR2 FYNNEI. Here the CDR3 DNA reads TGTGCCAGCAGTGACTTGGGACTAGCGGGCTTGGATACGCAGTATTTT. This gives the protein CASSDLGLAGLDTQYF.

The chain has TRBV5-1 and TRBJ1-5, with 7 positions matching TRBD1. The CDR3 has 14 residues. V shed 4 bases, J shed 7 bases, and the junction held 8 bases outside the gene matches. The germline V gene has CDR1 SGHRS and CDR2 YFSETQ. The CDR3 protein is CASSPMTGNQPQHF. In DNA form, the CDR3 reads TGCGCCAGCAGCCCGATGACAGGGAACCAGCCCCAGCATTTT.

This chain connects TRBV6-1 to TRBJ1-4, with 7 bases lining up with TRBD1. Germline lookup yields CDR1 MNHNS and CDR2 SASEGT. The CDR3 has 15 residues. V was pared by 3 bases and J by 4 bases, with 5 bases of the junction left unmatched. CDR3: CASSDYRGHNEKLFF. As DNA, the CDR3 is TGTGCCAGCAGTGACTACAGGGGTCATAATGAAAAACTGTTTTTT.

The V and J genes are TRBV11-2 and TRBJ2-1, with 9 bases aligning to TRBD2. With 1 base clipped from V and 8 bases from J, the junction kept 12 bases outside the gene matches. The CDR3 runs to 17 residues. Germline CDR1 reads SGHAT; CDR2 reads FQNNGV. The chain's CDR3 is CASSLGFAGGRYDEQFF. In DNA, the CDR3 is TGTGCCAGCAGCTTAGGATTTGCGGGAGGGCGATACGATGAGCAGTTCTTC.